This T cell receptor (beta chain) emerged from a study of blood T cell repertoires in COVID-19. Per germline, CDR1 SGDLS and CDR2 YYNGEE. This CDR3 region has 14 residues. With 4 bases removed from V and 10 bases from J, the gap between germline ends came to 20 bases. Enrolled during active infection, Seattle patients were then followed longitudinally. Measured with immunoSEQ multiplex PCR; TCRdb has only the in-frame clones, and not every one. The repertoire holds about 300,000 clones, with 84% as singletons. The clonotype was recovered from a human donor with COVID-19, enrolled during active disease. The donor label of this sample is uncertain. The rearrangement links TRBV9 to TRBJ1-2, with a tentative D call TRBD1 (6 bases). Sequencing was done on a sample of peripheral blood. In DNA, the CDR3 is TGTGCCAGCAGCTCCCCCAACAGGGACCGCTACTACACCTTC. Amino acids: CASSSPNRDRYYTF.